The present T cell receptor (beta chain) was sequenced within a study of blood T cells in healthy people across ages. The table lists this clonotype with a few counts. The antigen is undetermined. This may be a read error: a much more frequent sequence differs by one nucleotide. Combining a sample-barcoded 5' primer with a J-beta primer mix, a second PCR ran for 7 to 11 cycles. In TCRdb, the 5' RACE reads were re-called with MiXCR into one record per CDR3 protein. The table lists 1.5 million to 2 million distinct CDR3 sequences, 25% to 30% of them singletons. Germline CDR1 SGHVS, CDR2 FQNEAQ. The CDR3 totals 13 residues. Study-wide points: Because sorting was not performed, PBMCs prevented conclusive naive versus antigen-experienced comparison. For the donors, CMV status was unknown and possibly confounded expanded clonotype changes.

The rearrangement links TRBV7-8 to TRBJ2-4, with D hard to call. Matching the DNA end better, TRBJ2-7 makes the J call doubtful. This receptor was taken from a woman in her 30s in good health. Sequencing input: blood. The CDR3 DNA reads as TGTGCCAGCAGCTTAGAACACTACTACGAGCAGTACTTC. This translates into CASSLEHYYEQYF.